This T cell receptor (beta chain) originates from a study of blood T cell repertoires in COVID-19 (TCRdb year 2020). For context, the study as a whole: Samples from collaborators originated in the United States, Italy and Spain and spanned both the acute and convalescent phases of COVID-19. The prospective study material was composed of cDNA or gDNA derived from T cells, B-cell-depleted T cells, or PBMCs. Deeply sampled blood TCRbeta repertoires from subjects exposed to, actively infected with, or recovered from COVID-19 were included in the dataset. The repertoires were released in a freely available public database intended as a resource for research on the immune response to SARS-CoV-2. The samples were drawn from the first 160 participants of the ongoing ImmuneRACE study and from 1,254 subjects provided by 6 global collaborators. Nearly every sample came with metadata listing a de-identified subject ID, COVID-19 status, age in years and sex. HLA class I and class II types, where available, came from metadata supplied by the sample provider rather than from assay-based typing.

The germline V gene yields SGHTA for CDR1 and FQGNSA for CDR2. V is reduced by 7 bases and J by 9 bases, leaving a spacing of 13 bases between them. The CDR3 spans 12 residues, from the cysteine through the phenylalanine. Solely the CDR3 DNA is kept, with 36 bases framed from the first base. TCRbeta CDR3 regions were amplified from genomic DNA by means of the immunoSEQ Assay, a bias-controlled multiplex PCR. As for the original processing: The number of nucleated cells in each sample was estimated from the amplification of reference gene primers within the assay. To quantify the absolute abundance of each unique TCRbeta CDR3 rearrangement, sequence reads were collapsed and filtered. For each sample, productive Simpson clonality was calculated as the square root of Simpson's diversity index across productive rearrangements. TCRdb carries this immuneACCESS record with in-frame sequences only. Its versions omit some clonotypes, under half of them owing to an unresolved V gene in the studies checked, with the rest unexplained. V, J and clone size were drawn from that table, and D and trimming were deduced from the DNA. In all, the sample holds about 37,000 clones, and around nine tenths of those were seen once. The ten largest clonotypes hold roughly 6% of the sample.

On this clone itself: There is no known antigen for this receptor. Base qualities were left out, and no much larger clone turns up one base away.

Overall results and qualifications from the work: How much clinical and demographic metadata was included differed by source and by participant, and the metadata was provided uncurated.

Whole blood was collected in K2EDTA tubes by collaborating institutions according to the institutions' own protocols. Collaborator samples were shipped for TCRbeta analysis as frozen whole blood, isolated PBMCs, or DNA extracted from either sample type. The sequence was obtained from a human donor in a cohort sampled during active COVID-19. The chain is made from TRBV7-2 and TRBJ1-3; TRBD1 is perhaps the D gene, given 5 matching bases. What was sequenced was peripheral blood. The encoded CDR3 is CASTPPQGTIYF. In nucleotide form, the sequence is TGTGCCAGCACCCCCCCGCAGGGCACCATATATTTT.